This is a list of T cell receptor beta chains from one sample in a study of blood T cell repertoires in COVID-19. Measured with immunoSEQ multiplex PCR; TCRdb has only the in-frame clones, and not every one. The sample comprises fewer than 350,000 clones, roughly 85% of which are singletons, and roughly 7.8% rests with the top ten. Sequenced: peripheral blood. The receptor set was obtained from a human donor in a cohort sampled during active COVID-19. Both conserved end residues are part of each CDR3. The order of the fields is clone size, V gene, D gene, J gene, CDR3 protein, CDR3 DNA. D genes are given only for firm matches. Clone size appears in some rows only: once, few, many, or a class for an expanded clone.

abundance: -
v_gene: TRBV7-3
d_gene: TRBD1
j_gene: TRBJ1-1
CDR3aa: CASSLGQGSTEAFF
CDR3nt: TGTGCCAGCAGCCTGGGACAGGGGAGCACTGAAGCTTTCTTT

abundance: -
v_gene: TRBV27
d_gene: TRBD1
j_gene: TRBJ2-7
CDR3aa: CASSWLRTGGTGEQYF
CDR3nt: TGTGCCAGCAGTTGGCTGCGGACAGGGGGTACGGGGGAGCAGTACTTC

abundance: few
v_gene: TRBV12-3/TRBV12-4
d_gene: -
j_gene: TRBJ1-1
CDR3aa: CASSQGQNEAFF
CDR3nt: TGTGCCAGCAGCCAAGGACAGAATGAAGCTTTCTTT

abundance: -
v_gene: TRBV5-4
d_gene: TRBD1
j_gene: TRBJ1-2
CDR3aa: CASTFSDRENYGYTF
CDR3nt: TGTGCCAGCACGTTTTCAGACAGGGAAAACTATGGCTACACCTTC

abundance: -
v_gene: TRBV11-2
d_gene: TRBD1
j_gene: TRBJ2-2
CDR3aa: CASSLEGQGARRTGELFF
CDR3nt: TGTGCCAGCAGCTTAGAAGGACAGGGGGCGCGGCGCACCGGGGAGCTGTTTTTT

abundance: -
v_gene: TRBV2
d_gene: TRBD1
j_gene: TRBJ1-4
CDR3aa: CASVDRGEEKLFF
CDR3nt: TGTGCCAGCGTGGACAGGGGGGAAGAAAAACTGTTTTTT

abundance: -
v_gene: TRBV13
d_gene: TRBD2
j_gene: TRBJ2-7
CDR3aa: CASSLAGGPYEQYF
CDR3nt: TGTGCCAGCAGCTTAGCGGGGGGGCCCTACGAGCAGTACTTC

abundance: once
v_gene: TRBV29-1
d_gene: -
j_gene: TRBJ2-3
CDR3aa: CSVDSALGADTQYF
CDR3nt: TGCAGCGTCGACTCCGCCTTAGGTGCAGATACGCAGTATTTT

abundance: -
v_gene: TRBV6-5
d_gene: -
j_gene: TRBJ2-2
CDR3aa: CASSYSGGGGELFF
CDR3nt: TGTGCCAGCAGTTACTCAGGGGGTGGCGGGGAGCTGTTTTTT

abundance: -
v_gene: TRBV5-1
d_gene: -
j_gene: TRBJ2-6
CDR3aa: CASSLSDVLTF
CDR3nt: TGCGCCAGCAGCTTGTCGGACGTCCTGACTTTC

abundance: -
v_gene: TRBV7-9
d_gene: -
j_gene: TRBJ1-3
CDR3aa: CACSRQGIDGNTIYF
CDR3nt: TGTGCCTGCAGCAGGCAGGGGATAGATGGAAACACCATATATTTT

abundance: -
v_gene: TRBV10-3
d_gene: -
j_gene: TRBJ2-7
CDR3aa: CASHDSTPPYEQYF
CDR3nt: TGTGCCAGCCATGACTCGACGCCCCCATACGAGCAGTACTTC

abundance: -
v_gene: TRBV10-3
d_gene: -
j_gene: TRBJ1-1
CDR3aa: CAISESSRAEAFF
CDR3nt: TGTGCCATCAGTGAGTCTTCCCGGGCTGAAGCTTTCTTT

abundance: -
v_gene: TRBV27
d_gene: -
j_gene: TRBJ1-3
CDR3aa: CATRRGGVGNTIYF
CDR3nt: TGTGCCACTAGAAGAGGGGGGGTTGGAAACACCATATATTTT

abundance: once
v_gene: TRBV7-9
d_gene: TRBD2
j_gene: TRBJ2-3
CDR3aa: CAIWPNLAGTDTQYF
CDR3nt: TGTGCCATCTGGCCAAATCTAGCGGGCACAGATACGCAGTATTTT

abundance: -
v_gene: TRBV2
d_gene: -
j_gene: TRBJ2-7
CDR3aa: CASTTQGVGYEQYF
CDR3nt: TGTGCCAGCACGACACAGGGAGTAGGGTACGAGCAGTACTTC

abundance: -
v_gene: TRBV9
d_gene: -
j_gene: TRBJ2-1
CDR3aa: CASSQNVNEQFF
CDR3nt: TGTGCCAGCAGCCAGAACGTCAATGAGCAGTTCTTC

abundance: once
v_gene: TRBV9
d_gene: -
j_gene: TRBJ1-5
CDR3aa: CASSPDGDLEPQHF
CDR3nt: TGTGCCAGCAGCCCCGACGGAGATCTCGAGCCCCAGCATTTT

abundance: -
v_gene: TRBV30
d_gene: TRBD1
j_gene: TRBJ1-1
CDR3aa: CAWRGQGAIFRQMNTEAFF
CDR3nt: TGTGCCTGGAGAGGACAGGGGGCAATTTTTCGCCAAATGAACACTGAAGCTTTCTTT

abundance: -
v_gene: TRBV3-1/TRBV3-2
d_gene: -
j_gene: TRBJ2-2
CDR3aa: CASSPVGQTGELFF
CDR3nt: TGTGCCAGCAGCCCTGTCGGACAGACCGGGGAGCTGTTTTTT